These 32 T cell receptor beta chains were all obtained from the same sample, sequenced in a study of T-cell reconstitution after alpha-beta-depleted transplantation in children. Researchers prepared the TCRbeta library using unique molecular identifiers, the study reports. MiXCR, run by TCRdb on the PCR reads, gives a single entry per CDR3 protein. The sample yields 540,000 or so distinct CDR3 sequences, 20% to 25% seen once. The material was PBMCs, mostly from graft donor cells, obtained 360 days after TCRalphabeta/CD19-depleted stem cell transplant. The receptors derive from a boy in the first two years of life who had a stem cell transplant for acute myeloid leukemia, so the T cells may come from the graft donor.

This clonotype was seen only a few times. V is TRBV10-3 and J is TRBJ2-3; 11 bases are a match to TRBD2. After removal of 4 bases from V and 1 base from J, the junction contained 4 bases not matched to a gene. CDR1 is ENHRY, CDR2 SYGVKD, per germline. This CDR3 has 16 amino acids. CDR3 DNA sequence: TGTGCCATCAGTGGGACACTAGCGGGGGGCACAGATACGCAGTATTTT. It is translated as CAISGTLAGGTDTQYF.

This chain links TRBV6-2 or TRBV6-3 with TRBJ2-1; no clear D. With 0 bases removed from V and 0 bases from J, the gap between germline ends came to 6 bases. Germline V gives CDR1 MNHEY, CDR2 SVGEGT. The CDR3 spans 15 residues. CDR3 coding DNA: TGTGCCAGCAGTTACTCCAGCCCCTCCTACAATGAGCAGTTCTTC. This codes for CASSYSSPSYNEQFF.

The table lists this clonotype with many counts. The genes are TRBV6-2 or TRBV6-3 and TRBJ2-2; TRBD1 matches at 12 bases. The germline gives CDR1 MNHEY, CDR2 SVGEGT. This CDR3 has 14 residues. Trimming at V came to 7 bases and at J to 6 bases, leaving 3 bases not matched to a gene. CDR3 coding DNA: TGTGCCAGCAAGAGGGACAGGGGGCCCGGGGAGCTGTTTTTT. As protein: CASKRDRGPGELFF.

The chain combines TRBV11-3 with TRBJ1-1; D gene ambiguous. CDR1 and CDR2 from the germline V gene are SGHNT and YENEEA. The CDR3 totals 11 residues. V lost 5 bases and J lost 10, with 11 bases in between. CDR3 sequence (DNA): TGTGCCAGCAGCCGGACTGGCGGAGCTTTCTTT. Amino acid sequence: CASSRTGGAFF.

This clonotype was seen at least ten times. V gene TRBV5-1 combines with J gene TRBJ2-7; TRBD1 aligns across 7 bases. Germline-derived CDR1 and CDR2 are SGHRS and YFSETQ. This CDR3 region has 14 residues. J lost 5 bases, V lost 0 bases, and 5 bases had no gene match. The CDR3 here is CASSLAWQGDEQYF. In nucleotides, the CDR3 is TGCGCCAGCAGCTTGGCCTGGCAGGGGGACGAGCAGTACTTC.

The sample holds many counts of this clonotype. The V call is TRBV27, the J call TRBJ2-3; tentatively, D is TRBD1 (6 bases). The germline V and J ends were trimmed by 4 bases and 0 bases, with 11 bases remaining between them. The CDR3 length is 15 residues. The germline gives CDR1 MNHEY, CDR2 SMNVEV (reference sequence). CDR3: CASSSGTISTDTQYF. CDR3 coding DNA: TGTGCCAGCAGTTCCGGGACAATTAGCACAGATACGCAGTATTTT.

In its sample, this clonotype was seen many times. The genes are TRBV12-3 or TRBV12-4 and TRBJ2-1, with 12 positions matching TRBD2. With V trimmed by 6 bases and J by 6 bases, 6 bases remained unmatched. The CDR3 consists of 15 residues. This chain's CDR3 is CASRTEGLAGNEQFF. CDR3 in DNA: TGTGCCAGCAGAACGGAGGGACTAGCGGGCAATGAGCAGTTCTTC.

The chain is built from TRBV5-5 and TRBJ2-1; possibly TRBD2 for D (6 bases). There are 16 residues in the CDR3. The V end was cut by 3 bases, the J end by 5 bases, with 18 bases between. The V gene's germline CDR1 is SGHKS and CDR2 YYEKEE (reference sequence). CDR3 sequence: CASSSPTSMVHNEQFF. As DNA, the CDR3 is TGTGCCAGCAGCTCCCCGACTAGTATGGTACACAATGAGCAGTTCTTC.

This clonotype was seen a few times. J is TRBJ1-2 and V is TRBV28, with D tentatively TRBD1 (6 bases). V was clipped by 5 bases and J by 4 bases, with 17 bases between them. CDR1 MDHEN and CDR2 SYDVKM come from the germline V gene. The CDR3 totals 15 residues. CDR3: CASSPPGAGGYGYTF. The CDR3, as DNA: TGTGCCAGCAGTCCCCCAGGGGCGGGAGGCTATGGCTACACCTTC.

The table lists this clonotype with a few counts. The chain is built from TRBV5-1 and TRBJ2-7, with D unclear. Germline values: CDR1 SGHRS, CDR2 YFSETQ. The CDR3 length is 11 residues. The V gene lost 7 bases and the J gene lost 1 base, with 6 bases spanning the gap. CDR3 amino acids: CASRASYEQYF. In nucleotides, the CDR3 is TGCGCCAGCCGCGCTTCCTACGAGCAGTACTTC. Together with reference TRBV5-1 and TRBJ2-7, the CDR3 gives the full variable domain: KAGVTQTPRYLIKTRGQQVTLSCSPISGHRSVSWYQQTPGQGLQFLFEYFSETQRNKGNFPGRFSGRQFSNSRSEMNVSTLELGDSALYLCASRASYEQYFGPGTRLTVT.

This sequence joins TRBV20-1 and TRBJ2-7; TRBD1 matches 9 bases. Germline assignment: CDR1 DFQATT and CDR2 SNEGSKA (reference sequence). The CDR3 runs to 17 residues. J lost 4 bases, V lost 1 base, and 14 bases had no gene match. Here the CDR3 reads CSARVLVADRGVYEQYF. DNA for the CDR3: TGCAGTGCTAGAGTCCTAGTAGCGGACAGGGGTGTGTACGAGCAGTACTTC.

The DNA of the CDR3 is TGCAGTGCTAGAGGTTTGGGGTCGGGACTGAGCAATCAGCCCCAGCATTTT. Protein sequence: CSARGLGSGLSNQPQHF. The gene calls are TRBV20-1 and TRBJ1-5; possible D gene TRBD1, 5 bases. Germline loops: CDR1 DFQATT, CDR2 SNEGSKA (reference sequence). This CDR3 has 17 residues. V gave up 1 base and J gave up 1 base, with 17 bases separating them.

The chain combines TRBV12-3 or TRBV12-4 with TRBJ1-5, with D possibly TRBD1 on 5 matching bases. The length of the CDR3 is 15 residues. V gave up 2 bases and J gave up 7 bases, with 15 bases separating them. The CDR3 DNA reads as TGTGCCAGCAGTTTATCCAGGGCCCTCGAGCAGCCCCAGCATTTT. Amino acid sequence: CASSLSRALEQPQHF.

The chain has TRBV12-3 or TRBV12-4 and TRBJ1-2, with D unresolved. The V end lost 5 bases, the J end lost 4 bases, and 14 bases lay between the germline ends. The CDR3 is 14 amino acids. CDR3 protein: CASSDTEWGYGYTF. In nucleotides, the CDR3 is TGTGCCAGCAGTGACACTGAGTGGGGCTATGGCTACACCTTC.

The table lists this clonotype with many counts. The chain links TRBV6-2 or TRBV6-3 to TRBJ2-7, with a weak D call TRBD2 (5 bases). The CDR3 is 16 amino acids. The V gene lost 6 bases and the J gene lost 2 bases, with 20 bases spanning the gap. CDR1 is MNHEY, CDR2 SVGEGT, per germline. The CDR3 protein is CASSQLGPPRAYEQYF. The DNA for the CDR3 is TGTGCCAGCAGCCAACTAGGCCCTCCAAGAGCCTACGAGCAGTACTTC.

This clonotype turned up a few times. V and J are TRBV29-1 and TRBJ2-7, with D perhaps matching TRBD1 (5 bases). The CDR3 extends over 14 amino acids. V was trimmed by 0 bases and J by 2 bases, leaving 11 bases between them. Germline CDR1 reads SQVTM; CDR2 reads ANQGSEA. CDR3 DNA: TGCAGCGTTGAAGATTACAGGTACCCCTACGAGCAGTACTTC. As protein: CSVEDYRYPYEQYF.

The CDR3 spells CSVPSDRGYLYGYTF. CDR3 nucleotides: TGCAGCGTTCCCTCAGACAGGGGATACCTCTATGGCTACACCTTC. The rearrangement joins TRBV29-1 to TRBJ1-2, with TRBD1 matching 8 bases. Looked up from germline, CDR1 is SQVTM and CDR2 is ANQGSEA. V was clipped by 5 bases and J by 4 bases; unmatched bases: 12. The CDR3 loop spans 15 amino acids.

The gene calls are TRBV20-1 and TRBJ1-1; 7 nucleotides line up with TRBD1. The junction had 5 bases not matched to a gene; V was cut back by 1 base and J by 6 bases. The CDR3 sequence is 13 residues long. In germline, CDR1 is DFQATT, CDR2 SNEGSKA (reference sequence). The CDR3, as DNA: TGCAGTGCTAGAGGAGGACAGGCCGCTGAAGCTTTCTTT. This translates into CSARGGQAAEAFF.

This clonotype showed up many times. This rearrangement joins TRBV20-1 to TRBJ2-4; no reliable D call. Per the germline V gene, CDR1 is DFQATT and CDR2 is SNEGSKA (reference sequence). Trimming removed 1 base at V and 3 bases at J, with 7 bases between. The CDR3 contains 13 residues. Written as DNA, the CDR3 is TGCAGTGCTAGAGTTAAGGGCAAAAACATTCAGTACTTC. Its translation is CSARVKGKNIQYF.

This clonotype was recorded many times. The gene calls are TRBV12-3 or TRBV12-4 and TRBJ2-1; 9 positions match TRBD1. CDR3 length: 15 residues. The CDR3 is CHLDPRDRVYNEQFF. The CDR3 region has the DNA TGTCACCTTGACCCCCGGGACAGGGTATACAATGAGCAGTTCTTC.

In this sample, this clonotype turned up a few times. The chain has TRBV28 and TRBJ2-1, with D uncertain. Germline V CDR1 and CDR2: MDHEN, SYDVKM. The CDR3 runs 15 residues. V lost 4 bases and J 4 bases, leaving 14 bases between the germline ends. The CDR3 loop is CASSYASQLYNEQFF. The CDR3 bases are TGTGCCAGCAGTTACGCATCCCAGCTGTACAATGAGCAGTTCTTC.

Notes on this clonotype: A read error is possible here, since a much larger clone lies one base away. The CDR3 spells CASSLSGTGGYEQYF. CDR3 DNA: TGTGCCAGCAGTCTCTCCGGGACAGGGGGCTACGAGCAGTACTTC. The chain uses TRBV12-3 or TRBV12-4 and TRBJ2-7, with 11 bases aligning to TRBD1. This CDR3 has 15 residues. J was trimmed by 3 bases and V by 5 bases; bases with no gene match: 6.

This clonotype was observed a handful of times. The J gene is TRBJ1-2, the V gene TRBV29-1, with D tentatively TRBD1 (5 bases). Germline V lookup: CDR1 SQVTM, CDR2 ANQGSEA. The CDR3 is 11 amino acids. Trimming removed 6 bases at V and 4 bases at J, with 9 bases between. The CDR3 nucleotides read TGCAGCGTCGCTGACAGCTATGGCTACACCTTC. It specifies CSVADSYGYTF. The entire variable domain, with the rest obtained from reference TRBV29-1 and TRBJ1-2, is as follows: SAVISQKPSRDICQRGTSLTIQCQVDSQVTMMFWYRQQPGQSLTLIATANQGSEATYESGFVIDKFPISRPNLTFSTLTVSNMSPEDSSIYLCSVADSYGYTFGSGTRLTVV.

This clonotype was observed a handful of times. The chain links TRBV7-9 to TRBJ2-1, with D tentatively TRBD1 (5 bases). Germline-derived CDR1 and CDR2 are SEHNR and FQNEAQ (reference sequence). This CDR3 is built from 17 residues. Trimming pared 5 bases from V and 2 bases from J, leaving 19 bases between. CDR3 amino acids: CASSTYGSGLPYNEQFF. In DNA form, the CDR3 reads TGTGCCAGCAGCACCTATGGATCAGGGCTGCCCTACAATGAGCAGTTCTTC.

This clonotype was counted only a few times. V is TRBV5-1 and J is TRBJ1-2; 10 nucleotides match TRBD1. Germline V lookup: CDR1 SGHRS, CDR2 YFSETQ. The length of the CDR3 is 14 residues. V trimming: 0 bases; J trimming: 6 bases; junction bases outside the gene matches: 2. This chain's CDR3 is CASSLAGTGDGYTF. In DNA, the CDR3 is TGCGCCAGCAGCTTGGCCGGGACAGGGGATGGCTACACCTTC.

This clonotype has a handful of counts. The gene calls are TRBV20-1 and TRBJ2-7; TRBD1 is a possible D gene (5 bases). CDR1 and CDR2 (germline): DFQATT, SNEGSKA (reference sequence). V was cut by 6 bases and J by 0 bases, with 18 bases left in between. This CDR3 is built from 15 residues. CDR3 DNA sequence: TGCAGTGCCCAGGCCGTCAGGGAAAGCTCCTACGAGCAGTACTTC. Protein product: CSAQAVRESSYEQYF.

This clonotype turned up a few times. The gene calls are TRBV20-1 and TRBJ2-3, with D possibly matching TRBD1 (5 bases). Trimming left V 5 bases short and J 2 bases short, with 5 bases between. This CDR3 comprises 11 residues. CDR1 is DFQATT, CDR2 SNEGSKA, per germline (reference sequence). The CDR3 spells CSAGATDTQYF. Written as DNA, the CDR3 is TGCAGTGCTGGGGCCACAGATACGCAGTATTTT.

This clonotype was recorded many times. The chain joins TRBV7-7 to TRBJ2-2; unclear D gene. V dropped 1 base and J dropped 1 base, with 16 bases sitting between them. There are 18 residues in the CDR3. Germline V gene sequence: CDR1 SSHAT, CDR2 FNYEAQ (reference sequence). CDR3: CASSLDPYSSKNTGELFF. In DNA form, the CDR3 reads TGTGCCAGCAGCTTAGACCCTTACTCCAGCAAGAACACCGGGGAGCTGTTTTTT. Together with reference TRBV7-7 and TRBJ2-2, the CDR3 gives the full variable domain: GAGVSQSPRYKVTKRGQDVTLRCDPISSHATLYWYQQALGQGPEFLTYFNYEAQPDKSGLPSDRFSAERPEGSISTLTIQRTEQRDSAMYRCASSLDPYSSKNTGELFFGEGSRLTVL.

This clonotype occurred once. The CDR3 coding sequence is TGTGCCAGCAGCCAAGATGGACAGGGTCCAGGGCCCCAGCATTTT. It codes for CASSQDGQGPGPQHF. This rearrangement joins TRBV4-2 to TRBJ1-5; 8 positions match TRBD1. CDR1 is LGHNA and CDR2 is YNFKEQ in the germline V gene. V lost 0 bases and J lost 9; bases outside the gene matches: 7. The CDR3 loop spans 15 amino acids.

V and J are TRBV20-1 and TRBJ1-5; no reliable D call. Germline V gives CDR1 DFQATT, CDR2 SNEGSKA (reference sequence). CDR3 length equals 14 residues. Trimming cost V 2 bases and J 4 bases, with 12 bases left between them. This chain's CDR3 is CSARTVERNQPQHF. CDR3 DNA: TGCAGTGCTAGAACAGTGGAGAGAAATCAGCCCCAGCATTTT.

The genes are TRBV5-5 and TRBJ1-2; TRBD1 is a possible D gene (5 bases). V was shortened by 0 bases and J by 7 bases, with 7 bases between the two germline ends. The CDR3 has 12 amino acids. CDR1 and CDR2 (germline): SGHKS, YYEKEE (reference sequence). The CDR3 bases are TGTGCCAGCAGCTTGGCGAGGGGTGGCTACACCTTC. Translated: CASSLARGGYTF.

The J gene is TRBJ2-5, the V gene TRBV5-6, with a weak D call TRBD1 (5 bases). The length of the CDR3 is 13 residues. Deletions cut 4 bases from V and 7 bases from J, with 14 bases between. Per germline, CDR1 SGHDT and CDR2 YYEEEE. The CDR3 coding sequence is TGTGCCAGCAGCCCCGACAGTCCGGGGACCCAGTACTTC. It is translated as CASSPDSPGTQYF.